A single sample gave rise to the 30 T cell receptor beta chains below, sequenced in a study of blood T cell repertoires in COVID-19. Sequenced by immunoSEQ multiplex PCR; TCRdb stores in-frame clones only, minus some. Among about 210,000 clones listed, about 82% were seen once. The sequenced material came from peripheral blood. The receptors come from a man aged 45-65 years with COVID-19, enrolled during active disease.

This chain uses TRBV4-1 with TRBJ2-2; D gene ambiguous. V was trimmed by 8 bases and J by 3 bases, leaving 4 bases between them. From germline, CDR1 is MGHRA and CDR2 YSYEKL. The CDR3 extends over 11 amino acids. The DNA for the CDR3 is TGCGCCAGCTCGGACACCGGGGAGCTGTTTTTT. This translates into CASSDTGELFF.

The CDR3 reads CATSLIGELFF. The CDR3 DNA is TGTGCCACCTCGCTAATTGGGGAGCTGTTTTTT. V gene TRBV15 combines with J gene TRBJ2-2, with D uncertain. V was clipped by 8 bases and J by 8 bases, with 9 bases between them. Germline V gives CDR1 LNHNV, CDR2 YYDKDF (reference sequence). This CDR3 is built from 11 residues.

Only one count was recorded for this clone. The CDR3 DNA sequence: TGTGCCAGCAGCCCACAGGGCTCCTATGGCTACACCTTC. Amino acids: CASSPQGSYGYTF. The chain has TRBV3-1 (or the pseudogene TRBV3-2) and TRBJ1-2; D perhaps matches TRBD1 (6 bases). Germline V gene lookup returns CDR1 LGHDT and CDR2 YNNKEL (reference sequence). Trimming pared 4 bases from V and 4 bases from J, leaving 10 bases between. The CDR3 has 13 amino acids.

The rearrangement links TRBV5-1 to TRBJ1-6; D remains ambiguous. The V end was cut by 0 bases, the J end by 5 bases, with 9 bases between. The CDR3 loop spans 15 amino acids. Germline V gives CDR1 SGHRS, CDR2 YFSETQ. The CDR3 DNA reads TGCGCCAGCAGCTTGGGAGGGTCCGATAATTCACCCCTCCACTTT. This codes for CASSLGGSDNSPLHF.

The J gene is TRBJ2-7, the V gene TRBV10-2, with TRBD2 matching over 10 bases. This CDR3 region has 14 residues. CDR1 and CDR2 from the germline V gene are WSHSY and SAAADI. The trim removed 6 bases at V and 4 bases at J, leaving 6 bases unmatched. DNA of the CDR3: TGCGCCAGCAGCGCTAGCGGGGGACCATACGAGCAGTACTTC. Residues: CASSASGGPYEQYF.

CDR3 sequence (DNA): TGTGCCAGCAGCTTGTCCGACAGGATTGACCCTGAAGCTTTCTTT. Translation gives CASSLSDRIDPEAFF. The chain employs TRBV13 and TRBJ1-1, with D perhaps TRBD1 (6 bases). The V and J ends lost 3 bases and 6 bases respectively, with 17 bases between them. The germline gives CDR1 PRHDT, CDR2 FYEKMQ (reference sequence). The CDR3 covers 15 residues.

The J gene is TRBJ2-6, the V gene TRBV5-1; D is perhaps TRBD2 (6 bases). CDR1 SGHRS and CDR2 YFSETQ come from the germline V gene. The CDR3 is made up of 16 amino acids. V was clipped by 0 bases and J by 0 bases, with 7 bases between them. The CDR3 nucleotides are TGCGCCAGCAGCTTGGACGGGGGCTCTGGGGCCAACGTCCTGACTTTC. It specifies CASSLDGGSGANVLTF.

V gene TRBV7-2 combines with J gene TRBJ1-5; possibly TRBD1 for D (6 bases). V dropped 5 bases and J dropped 6 bases, with 20 bases sitting between them. The germline gives CDR1 SGHTA, CDR2 FQGNSA. The CDR3 runs 16 residues. The chain's CDR3 is CASSPWVGQGTQPQHF. CDR3 DNA sequence: TGTGCCAGCAGCCCTTGGGTCGGGCAGGGGACTCAGCCCCAGCATTTT.

This rearrangement joins TRBV4-1 to TRBJ1-1, with D unresolved. CDR1 and CDR2 (germline): MGHRA, YSYEKL. The CDR3 spans 13 residues. V dropped 2 bases and J dropped 5 bases, with 9 bases sitting between them. As DNA, the CDR3 is TGCGCCAGCAGCCAATTTGCCGGGACTGAAGCTTTCTTT. As protein: CASSQFAGTEAFF.

V is TRBV18 and J is TRBJ2-5; perhaps TRBD2 as D (5 bases). The V gene lost 2 bases and the J gene lost 7 bases, with 11 bases spanning the gap. The germline CDR1 and CDR2 sequences are KGHSH and LQKENI. The CDR3 has 13 residues. CDR3 protein: CASSPVLAGTQYF. The CDR3 nucleotides are TGTGCCAGCTCACCAGTACTGGCGGGGACCCAGTACTTC.

The chain combines TRBV18 with TRBJ1-6, with 7 bases matching TRBD1. The J segment lost 2 bases and the V segment lost 8 bases, leaving 6 bases of the junction unmatched. Germline assignment: CDR1 KGHSH and CDR2 LQKENI. The length of the CDR3 is 15 residues. CDR3 sequence reads: CASQQGIPYNSPLHF. CDR3 nucleotides: TGTGCCAGCCAACAGGGGATCCCCTATAATTCACCCCTCCACTTT.

This clone occurred once. The gene calls are TRBV3-1 (or the pseudogene TRBV3-2) and TRBJ1-1, with 8 bases identical to TRBD1. There are 15 residues in the CDR3. V trimming: 2 bases; J trimming: 2 bases; junction bases outside the gene matches: 4. CDR1 and CDR2 (germline): LGHDT, YNNKEL (reference sequence). The CDR3 is CASSQRTGLNTEAFF. The CDR3 DNA is TGTGCCAGCAGCCAACGGACAGGGCTCAACACTGAAGCTTTCTTT.

The V gene is TRBV7-6, the J gene TRBJ2-5; the match to TRBD1 covers 12 bases. The CDR3 loop spans 16 amino acids. The junction had 4 bases not matched to a gene; V was cut back by 0 bases and J by 5 bases. The germline V gene encodes CDR1 SGHVS and CDR2 FNYEAQ. The CDR3 DNA reads as TGTGCCAGCAGCTTAGCTGGGACAGGGGGCGGGGAGACCCAGTACTTC. This encodes CASSLAGTGGGETQYF.

The rearrangement links TRBV4-1 to TRBJ1-4, with TRBD1 identical over 9 bases. The germline V gene encodes CDR1 MGHRA and CDR2 YSYEKL. CDR3 size: 15 residues. J lost 8 bases, V lost 3 bases, and 7 bases had no gene match. CDR3 loop: CASSHSDRGREKLFF. The CDR3 nucleotides read TGCGCCAGCAGCCACTCGGACAGGGGAAGGGAAAAACTGTTTTTT.

V usage is TRBV18 and J usage is TRBJ2-1; TRBD1 aligns across 9 bases. With 3 bases clipped from V and 7 bases from J, the junction kept 4 bases outside the gene matches. The CDR3 has 14 residues. Per the germline V gene, CDR1 is KGHSH and CDR2 is LQKENI. The CDR3 sequence: CASSPGTGKNEQFF. The CDR3 region has the DNA TGTGCCAGCTCACCCGGGACAGGGAAAAATGAGCAGTTCTTC.

The rearrangement joins TRBV4-3 to TRBJ1-1; perhaps TRBD1 as D (5 bases). Between the trimmed V and J ends, which lost 1 base and 6 bases, there was a span of 9 bases. This CDR3 is built from 13 residues. The germline gives CDR1 LGHNA, CDR2 YSLEER. The CDR3 sequence: CASSQGGGAEAFF. The DNA of the CDR3 is TGCGCCAGCAGCCAAGGAGGAGGGGCTGAAGCTTTCTTT.

The J gene is TRBJ2-5, the V gene TRBV13, with D possibly matching TRBD2 (7 bases). Per the germline V gene, CDR1 is PRHDT and CDR2 is FYEKMQ (reference sequence). This CDR3 is 17 amino acids long. V was cut by 2 bases and J by 2 bases, with 18 bases left in between. The CDR3 region has the DNA TGTGCCAGCAGCTTATCAGTCGGGGGGACAAGACAAGAGACCCAGTACTTC. It translates to CASSLSVGGTRQETQYF.

The chain links TRBV6-5 to TRBJ2-2; 7 bases align to TRBD1. CDR1 is MNHEY, CDR2 SVGAGI, per germline. The CDR3 is made up of 14 amino acids. V lost 9 bases, J lost 1 base, and 5 bases stayed unmatched. The CDR3 reads CASLGQMNTGELFF. The CDR3 nucleotides read TGTGCCAGTCTGGGACAGATGAACACCGGGGAGCTGTTTTTT.

The rearrangement uses TRBV6-5 and TRBJ2-5; 7 bases map to TRBD2. The CDR3 is made up of 14 amino acids. CDR1 and CDR2 (germline): MNHEY, SVGAGI. The trim removed 7 bases at V and 2 bases at J, leaving 7 bases unmatched. DNA of the CDR3: TGTGCCAGCATCGGGACTACCGTTCAAGAGACCCAGTACTTC. It specifies CASIGTTVQETQYF.

The chain links TRBV9 to TRBJ2-7; 10 bases fit TRBD1. Germline CDR1 is SGDLS and CDR2 is YYNGEE. Trimming at V came to 0 bases and at J to 3 bases, leaving 6 bases not matched to a gene. CDR3 length: 16 amino acids. DNA of the CDR3: TGTGCCAGCAGCGTAGCAGAGGACAGGGGGATCTACGAGCAGTACTTC. Protein product: CASSVAEDRGIYEQYF.

The chain combines TRBV10-1 with TRBJ2-2; 13 nucleotides line up with TRBD2. Looked up from germline, CDR1 is WNHNN and CDR2 is SYGVQD (reference sequence). With 3 bases clipped from V and 5 bases from J, the junction kept 3 bases outside the gene matches. The CDR3 has 16 amino acids. Here the CDR3 DNA reads TGCGCCAGCAGTGATGGGACTAGCGGGGTAACCGGGGAGCTGTTTTTT. Amino acid sequence: CASSDGTSGVTGELFF.

The chain couples TRBV7-2 to TRBJ2-5; perhaps TRBD1 as D (5 bases). V was trimmed by 9 bases and J by 2 bases, leaving 13 bases between them. The V gene's germline CDR1 is SGHTA and CDR2 FQGNSA. The CDR3 is 13 amino acids. The CDR3 reads CASSGQKQETQYF. CDR3 DNA sequence: TGTGCCAGTTCCGGACAAAAACAAGAGACCCAGTACTTC.

This clone was observed a handful of times. The chain joins TRBV5-6 to TRBJ1-3, with D maybe TRBD1 (6 bases). Germline values: CDR1 SGHDT, CDR2 YYEEEE. The V gene lost 1 base and the J gene lost 10 bases, with 15 bases spanning the gap. The CDR3 is 14 amino acids. CDR3 sequence (DNA): TGTGCCAGCAGCTTGATGGGGGCCTTAGGAACCATATATTTT. Translation gives CASSLMGALGTIYF. Using reference TRBV5-6 and TRBJ1-3 for the parts outside the CDR3, the full variable domain is DAGVTQSPTHLIKTRGQQVTLRCSPKSGHDTVSWYQQALGQGPQFIFQYYEEEERQRGNFPDRFSGHQFPNYSSELNVNALLLGDSALYLCASSLMGALGTIYFGEGSWLTVV.

This clone is a singleton in its sample. V is TRBV9 and J is TRBJ2-1, with a weak D call TRBD2 (5 bases). This CDR3 spans 15 amino acids. CDR1 is SGDLS, CDR2 YYNGEE, per germline. Trimming shortened V by 0 bases and J by 0 bases, and 7 bases separated the two germline ends. The CDR3 protein is CASSVESGSYNEQFF. In DNA form, the CDR3 reads TGTGCCAGCAGCGTAGAAAGCGGCTCCTACAATGAGCAGTTCTTC.

CDR3 DNA: TGTGCCAGCTCACGACAGGACAGGGGGGAGACCCAGTACTTC. This translates into CASSRQDRGETQYF. The chain has TRBV18 and TRBJ2-5; 10 bases fit TRBD1. The CDR3 length is 14 residues. Germline V gives CDR1 KGHSH, CDR2 LQKENI. Trimming cost V 4 bases and J 5 bases; bases outside gene matches: 4.

CDR3 sequence: CASSGYSADTEAFF. As DNA, the CDR3 is TGTGCCAGCAGCGGATATTCTGCGGACACTGAAGCTTTCTTT. This chain joins TRBV9 and TRBJ1-1; D ambiguous. This CDR3 has 14 residues. V dropped 3 bases and J dropped 3 bases, with 12 bases sitting between them. CDR1 and CDR2 (germline): SGDLS, YYNGEE.

The rearrangement joins TRBV7-8 to TRBJ1-4; D call uncertain. Germline V gives CDR1 SGHVS, CDR2 FQNEAQ. The CDR3 extends over 12 amino acids. The V gene lost 3 bases and the J gene lost 8 bases, with 7 bases spanning the gap. In DNA, the CDR3 is TGTGCCAGCAGCTTTAACAGAGAAAAACTGTTTTTT. It translates to CASSFNREKLFF. Full variable domain (missing parts from reference TRBV7-8 and TRBJ1-4): GAGVSQSPRYKVAKRGQDVALRCDPISGHVSLFWYQQALGQGPEFLTYFQNEAQLDKSGLPSDRFFAERPEGSVSTLKIQRTQQEDSAVYLCASSFNREKLFFGSGTQLSVL.

This sequence joins TRBV6-5 and TRBJ1-5; the D gene is possibly TRBD1 (5 bases). Per the germline V gene, CDR1 is MNHEY and CDR2 is SVGAGI. V dropped 4 bases and J dropped 4 bases, with 11 bases sitting between them. The CDR3 spans 14 residues. Here the CDR3 DNA reads TGTGCCAGCAGTTGGAGCCAGGGTAATCAGCCCCAGCATTTT. Protein sequence: CASSWSQGNQPQHF.

The chain joins TRBV11-2 to TRBJ2-7; D is uncertain. V was clipped by 5 bases and J by 2 bases, with 13 bases between them. The germline V gene has CDR1 SGHAT and CDR2 FQNNGV. The CDR3 has 14 amino acids. CDR3 loop: CASSPYVQTYEQYF. DNA of the CDR3: TGTGCCAGCAGCCCTTATGTACAGACCTACGAGCAGTACTTC.

The rearrangement joins TRBV10-3 to TRBJ1-1; 8 bases are a match to TRBD1. The length of the CDR3 is 15 residues. Germline CDR1 ENHRY, CDR2 SYGVKD. Trimming removed 0 bases from V and 8 bases from J; junction bases left unmatched: 8. This CDR3 is CAISESLDRAEEAFF. CDR3 nucleotide sequence: TGTGCCATCAGTGAGTCATTGGACAGGGCAGAGGAAGCTTTCTTT.